This T cell receptor beta chain was sequenced for a study of human T cells and chemical hapten exposure. Study observations and caveats: Large CDR3 similarity clusters arose significantly more often from expanded TCRs than from controls.

Indicated time point: patch test 1, 2 weeks after DPC sensitization. Treatment denoted: therapeutic diphenylcyclopropenone sensitization with weekly scalp DPC. Unfractionated whole blood served as the source for total RNA extraction. This clonotype was recorded many times. Its antigen is not identified. This CDR3 contains 12 residues. The germline CDR1 and CDR2 sequences are MNHNY and SVGAGI (reference sequence). The V gene lost 7 bases and the J gene lost 5 bases, with 10 bases spanning the gap. Separate cDNA molecules received unique molecular identifiers, which the library attached to them. TCRdb called the RACE reads again in MiXCR, with one record for every CDR3 protein. The data show about 360,000 distinct CDR3 sequences, with approximately 4.4% seen just once and over 2% held by the top ten.

The V and J genes are TRBV6-6 and TRBJ2-3, with D perhaps matching TRBD2 (5 bases). This clonotype originated in a woman aged 50 to 65 with alopecia areata. Some clones in this sample may be carry-over from other donors' samples. This material consisted of whole blood, taken in connection with sensitization to the hapten diphenylcyclopropenone (DPC). The CDR3 loop is CASTTEVDTQYF. The CDR3 coding sequence is TGTGCCAGCACTACGGAGGTAGATACGCAGTATTTT.